One sample yielded the 32 T cell receptor beta chains listed below, sequenced in a study of blood T cells in healthy people across ages. For the second PCR, which ran for about 7 to 12 cycles, a sample-barcoded 5' primer and a J-beta primer mix were used. Using its own MiXCR run on the 5' RACE reads, TCRdb lists one record per CDR3 protein. The table has 750,000 to 850,000 distinct CDR3 sequences, just under 25% seen once. These data were also filed under a second study, of T cells of mothers and their children.

The sequencing sample was made of blood. These receptors all stem from a boy under 18 in good health.

The rearrangement joins TRBV6-2 or TRBV6-3 to TRBJ2-7; weak D call: TRBD1 (5 bases). CDR1 and CDR2 (germline): MNHEY, SVGEGT. Trimming shortened V by 8 bases and J by 1 base, and 15 bases separated the two germline ends. CDR3 length equals 14 residues. CDR3 sequence reads: CASQEPTDSYEQYF. The CDR3 DNA follows: TGTGCCAGCCAGGAGCCGACAGATTCCTACGAGCAGTACTTC.

This chain connects TRBV4-1 to TRBJ1-4; possibly TRBD1 for D (5 bases). CDR3 size: 19 residues. CDR1 and CDR2 from the germline V gene are MGHRA and YSYEKL. Trimming took off 1 base at V and 4 bases at J, with 22 bases between the two ends. The CDR3 sequence: CASSQGSGRFKQDNEKLFF. CDR3 DNA sequence: TGCGCCAGCAGCCAAGGTTCAGGGAGATTTAAGCAAGATAATGAAAAACTGTTTTTT.

The chain employs TRBV12-3 or TRBV12-4 and TRBJ2-5; D gene unclear. The V gene lost 4 bases and the J gene lost 2 bases, with 14 bases spanning the gap. The CDR3 has 15 amino acids. The CDR3: CASSYETVGQETQYF. CDR3 in DNA: TGTGCCAGCAGTTACGAGACGGTGGGTCAAGAGACCCAGTACTTC.

J is TRBJ2-3 and V is TRBV25-1; D possibly corresponds to TRBD2 (6 bases). Trimming took 3 bases from V and 4 from J, leaving 14 bases between them. The germline CDR1 and CDR2 sequences are MGHDK and SYGVNS. There are 15 residues in the CDR3. Here the CDR3 DNA reads TGTGCCAGCAGTGATCGGGAGTGGTACGCAGATACGCAGTATTTT. Encoded protein: CASSDREWYADTQYF. The full variable domain, its missing parts supplied by reference TRBV25-1 and TRBJ2-3, is EADIYQTPRYLVIGTGKKITLECSQTMGHDKMYWYQQDPGMELHLIHYSYGVNSTEKGDLSSESTVSRIRTEHFPLTLESARPSHTSQYLCASSDREWYADTQYFGPGTRLTVL.

This clonotype has just a few counts. The chain recombines TRBV7-9 with TRBJ1-1, with D hard to call. Trimming removed 8 bases from V and 2 bases from J, with 6 bases in between. The length of the CDR3 is 11 residues. The germline V gene has CDR1 SEHNR and CDR2 FQNEAQ (reference sequence). CDR3 coding DNA: TGTGCCAGCCATAGAAACACTGAAGCTTTCTTT. It yields the protein CASHRNTEAFF.

This clonotype was seen ten or more times. The CDR3 is CAWSEGPTNEQFF. As DNA, the CDR3 is TGTGCCTGGAGTGAGGGACCGACTAATGAGCAGTTCTTC. The rearrangement uses TRBV30 and TRBJ2-1, with D perhaps given as TRBD1 or TRBD2 (5 bases each). Per the germline V gene, CDR1 is GTSNPN and CDR2 is SVGIG (reference sequence). CDR3 length: 13 amino acids. V lost 1 base and J 7 bases, leaving 11 bases between the germline ends.

Details on this clonotype: The junction and the germline gene differ at one end; a read error may be behind it. The gene calls are TRBV20-1 and TRBJ2-7, with a possible D match to TRBD2 (6 bases). The CDR3 is made up of 14 amino acids. CDR1 DFQATT and CDR2 SNEGSKA come from the germline V gene (reference sequence). The DNA of the CDR3 is TGCAGTGCCAGAGGCTCTAGCGCGTACTACGAGCAGTACTTC. Translating gives CSARGSSAYYEQYF.

The chain employs TRBV5-1 and TRBJ1-1; TRBD1 is a possible D gene (6 bases). V was trimmed by 5 bases and J by 3 bases, leaving 17 bases between them. This CDR3 region has 15 residues. Germline CDR1 is SGHRS and CDR2 is YFSETQ. The CDR3 protein is CASSGRGSPDTEAFF. For the CDR3, the DNA is TGCGCCAGCAGTGGCAGGGGCAGTCCGGACACTGAAGCTTTCTTT.

The rearrangement joins TRBV7-2 to TRBJ2-2; 11 bases match TRBD2. After removal of 2 bases from V and 4 bases from J, the junction contained 9 bases not matched to a gene. Germline V gene lookup returns CDR1 SGHTA and CDR2 FQGNSA. The CDR3 loop spans 18 amino acids. CDR3 residues: CASSLTLLAGDTTGELFF. The CDR3 DNA reads TGTGCCAGCAGCTTAACGCTACTAGCGGGGGACACCACCGGGGAGCTGTTTTTT.

This clonotype was recorded a few times. The gene calls are TRBV20-1 and TRBJ2-1; 7 nucleotides agree with TRBD2. J gave up 0 bases and V 4 bases, and 9 bases lay outside the gene matches. This CDR3 contains 16 residues. Germline V CDR1 and CDR2: DFQATT, SNEGSKA (reference sequence). CDR3 protein: CSATQRRDYSYNEQFF. The CDR3 region has the DNA TGCAGTGCTACACAGCGCCGGGACTACTCCTACAATGAGCAGTTCTTC.

This clonotype was counted ten times or more. The chain is built from TRBV18 and TRBJ2-5; the D gene is possibly TRBD2 (6 bases). The ends were cut back, 6 bases at V and 4 bases at J, with 18 bases in the middle. The CDR3 runs to 15 residues. Germline-derived CDR1 and CDR2 are KGHSH and LQKENI. CDR3 region: CASSEEEGSGETQYF. Here the CDR3 DNA reads TGTGCCAGCTCCGAAGAGGAGGGGTCGGGAGAGACCCAGTACTTC.

The gene calls are TRBV20-1 and TRBJ1-4; TRBD1 is a possible D gene (5 bases). Germline-derived CDR1 and CDR2 are DFQATT and SNEGSKA (reference sequence). V lost 1 base to trimming and J lost 0 bases, with 12 bases between them. The CDR3 sequence is 16 residues long. The CDR3 bases are TGCAGTGCTAGAGGAGAAAACAGGCCAACTAATGAAAAACTGTTTTTT. Amino acids: CSARGENRPTNEKLFF.

This clonotype was seen ten or more times. The chain carries TRBV4-3 and TRBJ1-3, with D uncertain. There are 15 residues in the CDR3. The germline V and J ends were trimmed by 0 bases and 3 bases, with 9 bases remaining between them. Germline-derived CDR1 and CDR2 are LGHNA and YSLEER. In DNA form, the CDR3 reads TGCGCCAGCAGCCAAGATCGCCAGGTTGGAAACACCATATATTTT. This translates into CASSQDRQVGNTIYF.

This chain links TRBV29-1 with TRBJ1-2; D perhaps matches TRBD1 (6 bases). V was trimmed by 3 bases and J by 7 bases, leaving 15 bases between them. CDR3 length: 13 residues. The germline V gene has CDR1 SQVTM and CDR2 ANQGSEA. The CDR3 reads CSVDEPGVIGYTF. CDR3 coding DNA: TGCAGCGTTGATGAACCAGGGGTAATTGGCTACACCTTC.

The chain recombines TRBV29-1 with TRBJ2-7; maybe TRBD1 (5 bases). There are 11 residues in the CDR3. CDR1 and CDR2 (germline): SQVTM, ANQGSEA. Trimming shortened V by 6 bases and J by 5 bases, and 11 bases separated the two germline ends. CDR3 sequence reads: CSVNQGNEQYF. CDR3 nucleotides: TGCAGCGTCAATCAGGGAAACGAGCAGTACTTC.

V gene TRBV27 combines with J gene TRBJ2-7, with no clear D. Deletions cut 2 bases from V and 4 bases from J, with 9 bases between. Germline-derived CDR1 and CDR2 are MNHEY and SMNVEV (reference sequence). The CDR3 spans 13 residues. The CDR3 DNA follows: TGTGCCAGCAGTTTAAAGAGGCCGTACGAGCAGTACTTC. Translating it yields CASSLKRPYEQYF.

In this sample, this clonotype turned up a few times. The chain combines TRBV10-3 with TRBJ1-1; D is uncertain. CDR3 length equals 15 residues. Trimming left V 0 bases short and J 11 bases short, with 19 bases between. From germline, CDR1 is ENHRY and CDR2 SYGVKD. CDR3 loop: CAISESGREVYLAFF. DNA for the CDR3: TGTGCCATCAGTGAGTCGGGAAGGGAGGTCTATTTGGCTTTCTTT.

The chain has TRBV6-1 and TRBJ1-5; the D gene is possibly TRBD1 (6 bases). Per germline, CDR1 MNHNS and CDR2 SASEGT. CDR3 size: 15 residues. V was pared by 3 bases and J by 1 base, with 10 bases between. The CDR3 loop is CASSERGRSNQPQHF. Here the CDR3 DNA reads TGTGCCAGCAGTGAGAGGGGGAGAAGCAATCAGCCCCAGCATTTT.

This sequence joins TRBV25-1 and TRBJ1-6; 7 bases map to TRBD1. From germline, CDR1 is MGHDK and CDR2 SYGVNS. Trimming removed 7 bases from V and 7 bases from J; junction bases left unmatched: 7. CDR3 size: 14 residues. The CDR3 DNA reads as TGTGCCAGCACAAGACAGGGCCCGAATTCACCCCTCCACTTT. It translates to CASTRQGPNSPLHF.

This clonotype was counted between two and nine times. The chain links TRBV7-2 to TRBJ1-2; 9 nucleotides agree with TRBD1. V shed 5 bases and J 7 bases; nucleotides not matched to a gene: 8. This CDR3 comprises 14 residues. Germline V lookup: CDR1 SGHTA, CDR2 FQGNSA. The DNA of the CDR3 is TGTGCCAGCAGCGTCCGGGACAGGGATTCTGGCTACACCTTC. This gives the protein CASSVRDRDSGYTF.

This clonotype was seen a few times. As DNA, the CDR3 is TGTGCCAGCTCACCCCAGACAGGGGGCGCCTCCTACGAGCAGTACTTC. Its translation: CASSPQTGGASYEQYF. The chain has TRBV18 and TRBJ2-7, with 10 bases lining up with TRBD1. This CDR3 is 16 amino acids long. Germline-derived CDR1 and CDR2 are KGHSH and LQKENI. V lost 3 bases and J lost 0; bases outside the gene matches: 5.

This clonotype turned up a few times. The rearrangement joins TRBV29-1 to TRBJ2-2, with unresolved D. V lost 7 bases and J 4 bases, leaving 10 bases between the germline ends. Germline V gene lookup returns CDR1 SQVTM and CDR2 ANQGSEA. The CDR3 is 12 residues long. CDR3 coding DNA: TGCAGCGCCACGGAAGGCACCGGGGAGCTGTTTTTT. Its protein product is CSATEGTGELFF.

There are a few counts of this clonotype. V is TRBV29-1 and J is TRBJ2-1; unclear D gene. V gave up 7 bases and J gave up 4 bases, with 14 bases separating them. This CDR3 is built from 13 residues. Germline V gene lookup returns CDR1 SQVTM and CDR2 ANQGSEA. The DNA for the CDR3 is TGCAGCGGTCGACATCGAGTTTACAATGAGCAGTTCTTC. It is translated as CSGRHRVYNEQFF.

V usage is TRBV7-9 and J usage is TRBJ2-1; the match to TRBD1 covers 9 bases. CDR1 SEHNR and CDR2 FQNEAQ come from the germline V gene (reference sequence). V trimming: 1 base; J trimming: 6 bases; junction bases outside the gene matches: 10. This CDR3 region has 17 residues. Here the CDR3 reads CASSLEFWTGVGNEQFF. The CDR3 coding sequence is TGTGCCAGCAGCTTAGAATTTTGGACAGGGGTCGGCAATGAGCAGTTCTTC.

This chain joins TRBV10-3 and TRBJ2-1; D may be TRBD1 (5 bases). With 4 bases removed from V and 3 bases from J, the gap between germline ends came to 16 bases. Germline V gene lookup returns CDR1 ENHRY and CDR2 SYGVKD. CDR3 length equals 16 residues. The CDR3 nucleotides read TGTGCCATCAGTGGTACAGGCACCTCAATCTACAATGAGCAGTTCTTC. This gives the protein CAISGTGTSIYNEQFF.

The chain has TRBV29-1 and TRBJ2-6; perhaps TRBD2 as D (6 bases). Trimming cost V 1 base and J 4 bases, with 8 bases left between them. In germline, CDR1 is SQVTM, CDR2 ANQGSEA. The CDR3 has 14 amino acids. This CDR3 is CSVEGGDGANVLTF. DNA for the CDR3: TGCAGCGTTGAAGGGGGGGACGGGGCCAACGTCCTGACTTTC.

This chain joins TRBV20-1 and TRBJ1-1, with D possibly TRBD1 on 5 matching bases. There are 15 residues in the CDR3. The V gene's germline CDR1 is DFQATT and CDR2 SNEGSKA (reference sequence). V was cut by 4 bases and J by 8 bases, with 23 bases left in between. The CDR3, as DNA: TGCAGTGCTAACACCCCTGGGGGAGGGAGGAGGGAAGCTTTCTTT. It encodes CSANTPGGGRREAFF.

J is TRBJ2-7 and V is TRBV5-1; tentative D call: TRBD1 (5 bases). The DNA matches TRBJ2-1 better at its end, which makes the J call doubtful. CDR1 SGHRS and CDR2 YFSETQ come from the germline V gene. The CDR3 runs 15 residues. The DNA of the CDR3 is TGCGCCAGCAGGCTGGGGCAGGTAAACTACAATGAGCAGTTCTTC. Its translation is CASRLGQVNYNEQFF.

This clonotype was seen only a few times. This sequence joins TRBV6-5 and TRBJ1-6; possible D gene TRBD1, 5 bases. The CDR3 contains 14 residues. The germline V gene encodes CDR1 MNHEY and CDR2 SVGAGI. The V gene lost 5 bases and the J gene lost 8 bases, with 13 bases spanning the gap. The CDR3 sequence is CASSKGTGYSPLHF. CDR3 sequence (DNA): TGTGCCAGCAGTAAGGGGACTGGGTATTCACCCCTCCACTTT.

In its sample, this clonotype was seen many times. The genes are TRBV20-1 and TRBJ1-1; D remains unclear. This CDR3 is 13 amino acids long. Germline V gives CDR1 DFQATT, CDR2 SNEGSKA (reference sequence). Trimming removed 1 base from V and 5 bases from J, with 11 bases in between. The CDR3 sequence is CSARVLTKTEAFF. In nucleotides, the CDR3 is TGCAGTGCTAGAGTGTTGACAAAGACTGAAGCTTTCTTT.

This chain joins TRBV7-9 and TRBJ1-1, with a tentative D call TRBD1 (6 bases). The V end was cut by 1 base, the J end by 5 bases, with 14 bases between. The CDR3 spans 15 residues. Germline CDR1 and CDR2: SEHNR and FQNEAQ (reference sequence). This CDR3 is CASSLVGQGRTEAFF. As DNA, the CDR3 is TGTGCCAGCAGCTTAGTTGGGCAGGGGCGGACTGAAGCTTTCTTT.

The chain is built from TRBV28 and TRBJ2-5; 10 bases line up with TRBD1. The junction had 4 bases not matched to a gene; V was cut back by 6 bases and J by 0 bases. This CDR3 is 15 amino acids long. The germline V gene encodes CDR1 MDHEN and CDR2 SYDVKM. The CDR3 DNA follows: TGTGCCAGCAGGGGGACAGGGGCGTACCAAGAGACCCAGTACTTC. Translated: CASRGTGAYQETQYF.